This note documents a single T cell receptor (beta chain) sequence. The table lists this clonotype with a few counts. The target of this receptor is not known. Per-base qualities were not stored, and no clone one base away is much larger. Per the publication, the treatment or condition label means: live attenuated yellow fever vaccine strain. Two biological replicates of bulk PBMCs were collected at each blood-draw timepoint. A standard Ficoll-Paque protocol was used to isolate PBMCs from peripheral blood. TriZol was used to extract RNA from bulk PBMCs, from CD4 and CD8 fractions, and from dextramer-positive and dextramer-negative fractions. For CDR1 and CDR2, the germline V gene lists LGHNA and YSLEER. The CDR3 sequence holds 14 residues, the cysteine and phenylalanine included. The DNA shown is the 42-base CDR3, in frame from base 1. At the junction V is shortened by 0 bases and J by 6 bases, with 11 bases in between.

The data belong to a study of T cells after yellow fever vaccination (dated by TCRdb to 2018 to 2020). Regarding the complete study: Libraries from fractions with low cell numbers were prepared with the SMART-Seq v4 Ultra Low Input RNA kit. To track T-cell clones before and after primary and booster YFV17D yellow fever vaccination, bulk TCR alpha and beta repertoires were sequenced longitudinally. Two healthy male donors, one aged 18 to 29 and one aged 30 to 40 years, made up the cohort. Blood samples were taken at several timepoints before and after primary and secondary immunization, and bulk PBMC replicates and cell subsets were isolated.

Findings and caveats that apply to the study as a whole: Only a couple of donors were included in the study, so the extent to which the findings can be generalized is limited. Computational filtering was required because FACS-sorted repertoires could contain abundant contaminating clonotypes from the bulk population. Compared with the primary T-cell response, the secondary T-cell response was faster but weaker, reaching its peak on day 5 rather than on day 15. A small fraction of clonotypes showed up in both the CD4 and CD8 compartments, probably as a result of convergent recombination. Most clones expanded after primary vaccination (around 97% of CD4 and around 89% of CD8) were re-detected after the booster, suggesting that broad memory maintenance occurred.

TCR cDNA was made using 5'RACE template switching, a step that added a universal primer site and unique molecular identifiers. Priming of cDNA synthesis was performed from both the TCR alpha and TCR beta constant segments. Libraries were amplified in two PCR steps, with sample barcodes and sequencing adapters added in the second step. Libraries were sequenced on Illumina HiSeq 2500 (2x100 bp) or NovaSeq (2x150 bp). The original methods were these. MIGEC was used to demultiplex reads and collapse the reads into UMI consensus sequences, and MiXCR was used for V(D)J alignment. Clonotypes responding to the vaccine were identified with edgeR on replicate PBMC samples, with the criteria of FDR below 0.01 and a log2 fold change above 5 up to day 15. Bulk clonotypes were assigned CD4 or CD8 identity according to which sequenced CD4 or CD8 repertoire held them at higher abundance. The public reads were run again by TCRdb, first through fastp at Q25 and then through MiXCR, and only productive beta chains were kept. One record per CDR3 amino acid sequence lists the most common genes and DNA. These V and J calls derive from TCRdb rather than the authors' analysis. The sample table holds approximately 610,000 distinct CDR3 sequences, of which approximately 16% were seen once. Roughly 17% of the sample is taken by the ten largest.

Sequences were derived from PBMCs, sampled about 5 days after the first yellow fever vaccination. The source of this sequence is a man between 18 and 35 years old who received the YFV17D yellow fever vaccine. The chain links TRBV4-3 with TRBJ1-2; the D gene assignment is ambiguous. Here is the DNA: TGCGCCAGCAGCCAAGAAGCCGAGTACCATGGCTACACCTTC. Its product reads: CASSQEAEYHGYTF.